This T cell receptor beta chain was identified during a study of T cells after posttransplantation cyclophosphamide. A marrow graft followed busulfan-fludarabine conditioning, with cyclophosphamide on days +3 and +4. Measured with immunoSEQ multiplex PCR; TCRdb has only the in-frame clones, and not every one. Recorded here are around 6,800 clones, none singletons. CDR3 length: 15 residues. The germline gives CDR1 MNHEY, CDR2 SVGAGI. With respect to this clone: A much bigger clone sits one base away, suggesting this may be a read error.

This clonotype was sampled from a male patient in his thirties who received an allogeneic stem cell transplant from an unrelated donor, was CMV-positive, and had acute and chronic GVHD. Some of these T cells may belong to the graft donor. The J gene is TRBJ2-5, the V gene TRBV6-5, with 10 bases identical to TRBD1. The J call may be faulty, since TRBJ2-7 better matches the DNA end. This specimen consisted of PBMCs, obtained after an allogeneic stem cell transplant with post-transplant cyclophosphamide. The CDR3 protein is CVSSRRDRGFYEQYF. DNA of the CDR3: TGTGTCAGCAGTCGTAGGGACAGGGGATTCTACGAGCAGTACTTC.